The clone carrying this T cell receptor (beta chain) was detected only once. At one of its ends the junction is not consistent with the germline gene, which may arise from a read error. This sample was taken from a study of tumor and adjacent non-tumor tissue in lung cancer. The template was RNA from unsorted bulk tissue. Three rounds of nested PCR, following a modified ARM-PCR protocol, produced the TCRbeta library. Using its own MiXCR run on the multiplex PCR reads, TCRdb lists one record per CDR3 protein. The sample lists approximately 70,000 distinct CDR3 sequences, around three quarters occurring once. The germline gives CDR1 DFQATT, CDR2 SNEGSKA (reference sequence). The CDR3 is 16 amino acids.

The sample comprised lung tumor tissue. The clonotype originates from a man aged 60 to 75 with non-small cell lung cancer. V and J are TRBV20-1 and TRBJ1-5; unclear D gene. The CDR3 sequence is CTARDSGGSQLQSQHF. CDR3 coding DNA: TGCACTGCTAGAGATTCTGGCGGATCTCAACTCCAGTCCCAGCATTTT.